A selection of T cell receptor beta chains follows, all from one sample in a study of cytomegalovirus exposure and HLA in healthy donors. Data came from immunoSEQ multiplex PCR; TCRdb stores just in-frame clones and leaves some out. Of over 200,000 clones in the sample, 70% to 85% were seen once. The material sequenced was PBMCs. The receptors were gathered from a woman in her thirties or forties in good health and CMV-seronegative. Both conserved end residues are part of each CDR3. Each record gives: J gene, V gene, D gene, CDR3 protein. The D gene is left open where the match is weak.

TRBJ2-2 | TRBV5-1 | - | CASSLSGSGAGELFF
- | TRBV6-1 | TRBD1 | CASSEGQGVREQYF
TRBJ1-4 | TRBV9 | TRBD1 | CASSVGDRGEKLFF
TRBJ2-4 | TRBV28 | - | CASSDVEIIQYF
TRBJ1-3 | TRBV7-2 | - | CASSLVPQVGNTIYF
TRBJ2-2 | TRBV5-4 | TRBD2 | CASSLSRAGGPGELFF
TRBJ2-4 | TRBV5-1 | - | CASSLEGVRVKNIQYF
TRBJ1-6 | TRBV2 | - | CASSDRADSPLHF
TRBJ2-7 | TRBV5-1 | TRBD1 | CASSLSGTGTGEQYF
TRBJ1-1 | TRBV19 | TRBD1 | CASSKRTGGRHTEAFF
TRBJ1-2 | TRBV9 | TRBD1 | CASSVSTGLRDGYTF
TRBJ2-7 | TRBV9 | TRBD1 | CASSSHGTGRRGEQYF
TRBJ1-1 | TRBV30 | - | CAWSIARGAEAFF
TRBJ2-1 | TRBV7-8 | TRBD2 | CASSLVGGLAFNEQFF
TRBJ2-1 | TRBV4-3 | TRBD1 | CASSQDGHRGDNEQFF
TRBJ1-6 | TRBV5-6 | - | CASSFESSYNSPLHF
TRBJ1-4 | TRBV10-3 | - | CAISEPRNEKLFF
TRBJ1-1 | TRBV6-1 | - | CASSEERGTEAFF
TRBJ2-1 | TRBV5-1 | - | CASSFDTYNEQFF
TRBJ1-1 | TRBV14 | - | CASSQVNGGLITEAFF
TRBJ2-5 | TRBV30 | - | CAWGRGRETQYF
TRBJ2-2 | TRBV9 | - | CASSVEAGAGGELFF
TRBJ2-7 | TRBV6-7 | - | CASSFYAAYEQYF
TRBJ2-7 | TRBV5-1 | TRBD1 | CASSLSTGRISYEQYF
TRBJ1-2 | TRBV14 | - | CASSQDLPQATYGYTF
TRBJ2-7 | TRBV27 | TRBD2 | CASSPTSGRNYEQYF
TRBJ2-1 | TRBV11-1 | TRBD1 | CASRTGNYNEQFF
TRBJ1-5 | TRBV19 | - | CASSKLNRDYSNQPQHF
TRBJ2-5 | TRBV27 | - | CASSPQGAGWKTQYF
TRBJ2-7 | TRBV27 | TRBD2 | CASKTSGDTYEQYF
TRBJ1-2 | TRBV19 | - | CASSILPPRGYGYTF
TRBJ1-1 | TRBV10-3 | TRBD1 | CAAKQGAAAFF
TRBJ1-2 | TRBV5-4 | TRBD1 | CASSERQGANYGYTF
TRBJ1-2 | TRBV19 | TRBD1 | CASSIQQGVGGYTF
TRBJ1-4 | TRBV6-1 | - | CASSVTPGHRLFF
TRBJ1-4 | TRBV5-6 | - | CASSLTRSNEKLFF
TRBJ2-5 | TRBV4-3 | TRBD1 | CASSQDQGTGKETQYF
TRBJ1-2 | TRBV4-3 | - | CASSQVGEGYGYTF
TRBJ1-4 | TRBV27 | TRBD1 | CASSFFEQGGNEKLFF
TRBJ2-3 | TRBV4-1 | - | CASSQPKLAPDTQYF
TRBJ2-6 | TRBV4-2 | - | CASSQDSSGANVLTF
TRBJ2-5 | TRBV30 | TRBD2 | CAWSVLSGGETQYF
TRBJ2-2 | TRBV28 | TRBD1 | CASSLGIPGTGTTGELFF
TRBJ2-2 | TRBV7-9 | - | CASSLAGLSPNTGELFF
TRBJ1-5 | TRBV18 | TRBD1 | CASSTRDRAAQHF
TRBJ2-3 | TRBV7-6 | - | CASSLASDTQYF
TRBJ1-1 | TRBV5-1 | - | CASSLEAGAGNTEAFF
TRBJ2-3 | TRBV9 | TRBD2 | CASTQRGGYTDTQYF
TRBJ2-1 | TRBV30 | TRBD1 | CAWNPGTANIQFF
TRBJ1-3 | TRBV18 | TRBD1 | CASSPAGQEFGNTIYF
TRBJ1-5 | TRBV19 | TRBD1 | CASRDRGNQPQHF